The 31 T cell receptor beta chains presented below share a single source sample, sequenced in a study of Tregs in tolerant kidney transplant recipients (dated by TCRdb to between 2017 and 2020). The method behind the library was the immunoSEQ multiplex PCR assay. TCRdb stores this immuneACCESS table with in-frame sequences only. Part of the clones is absent; in the studies checked, under half of the shortfall reflects unresolved V genes, and no reason is known for the rest. The sample has about 240,000 clones on record, approximately 84% of them singletons. The top ten constitute around 0.64% of the sample. Sequenced: CD4+ T cells from blood. Receptors originate from a human donor in good health.

The chain is built from TRBV6-5 and TRBJ2-7; 7 nucleotides agree with TRBD1. Per the germline V gene, CDR1 is MNHEY and CDR2 is SVGAGI. This CDR3 has 15 amino acids. V lost 0 bases, J lost 2 bases, and 4 bases stayed unmatched. CDR3 in amino acids: CASSYSTGRAYEQYF. Written as DNA, the CDR3 is TGTGCCAGCAGTTACTCGACAGGGCGAGCCTACGAGCAGTACTTC.

The rearrangement joins TRBV29-1 to TRBJ1-1, with 7 bases lining up with TRBD1. Germline V gives CDR1 SQVTM, CDR2 ANQGSEA. V dropped 8 bases and J dropped 5; count of bases not matched to a gene: 11. CDR3 length equals 13 residues. The CDR3 here is CSSREGAGTEAFF. The DNA for the CDR3 is TGCAGCTCACGGGAGGGGGCCGGGACTGAAGCTTTCTTT. Full variable domain (missing parts from reference TRBV29-1 and TRBJ1-1): SAVISQKPSRDICQRGTSLTIQCQVDSQVTMMFWYRQQPGQSLTLIATANQGSEATYESGFVIDKFPISRPNLTFSTLTVSNMSPEDSSIYLCSSREGAGTEAFFGQGTRLTVV.

This chain connects TRBV30 to TRBJ2-7, with TRBD2 as a possible D gene (5 bases). The germline V gene has CDR1 GTSNPN and CDR2 SVGIG (reference sequence). The V end lost 4 bases, the J end lost 3 bases, and 10 bases lay between the germline ends. The CDR3 runs to 12 residues. The CDR3 here is CAWTLSGYEQYF. DNA for the CDR3: TGTGCCTGGACTCTGAGCGGCTACGAGCAGTACTTC.

The chain links TRBV19 to TRBJ1-2, with D perhaps TRBD1 (6 bases). Trimming removed 3 bases at V and 4 bases at J, with 9 bases between. Germline CDR1 reads LNHDA; CDR2 reads SQIVND (reference sequence). The CDR3 is made up of 13 amino acids. CDR3 nucleotide sequence: TGTGCCAGTAGTATCCGGGACACCTATGGCTACACCTTC. Translating it yields CASSIRDTYGYTF.

The chain is built from TRBV10-1 and TRBJ2-1; the D gene is possibly TRBD2 (6 bases). V dropped 6 bases and J dropped 5 bases, with 11 bases sitting between them. Germline CDR1 reads WNHNN; CDR2 reads SYGVQD (reference sequence). This CDR3 is built from 13 residues. The CDR3 region is CASRAGRNNEQFF. CDR3 DNA: TGCGCCAGCAGGGCGGGACGCAACAATGAGCAGTTCTTC.

The V gene is TRBV15, the J gene TRBJ1-4; possibly TRBD1 for D (5 bases). CDR3 length equals 15 residues. V was shortened by 3 bases and J by 4 bases, with 12 bases between the two germline ends. Germline V CDR1 and CDR2: LNHNV, YYDKDF (reference sequence). CDR3 protein: CATSSPVGGNEKLFF. The CDR3 DNA reads as TGTGCCACCAGCAGCCCGGTGGGGGGTAATGAAAAACTGTTTTTT.

V gene TRBV5-4 combines with J gene TRBJ2-2; 8 bases fit TRBD1. The CDR3 covers 16 residues. Germline V gene sequence: CDR1 SGHNT, CDR2 YYREEE (reference sequence). Trimming cost V 2 bases and J 1 base; bases outside gene matches: 4. The CDR3 DNA reads as TGTGCCAGCAGCTTTCCGGGACAGGTGAACACCGGGGAGCTGTTTTTT. As protein: CASSFPGQVNTGELFF.

The CDR3 loop reads CASSSLGIPSGGVGTQYF. CDR3 bases: TGTGCCAGTAGTTCCTTAGGCATACCTAGCGGGGGGGTCGGTACGCAGTATTTT. The chain recombines TRBV19 with TRBJ2-3; 12 bases fit TRBD2. CDR1 and CDR2 (germline): LNHDA, SQIVND (reference sequence). This CDR3 has 18 residues. J gave up 8 bases and V 5 bases, and 17 bases lay outside the gene matches.

This chain joins TRBV7-9 and TRBJ2-1; 10 nucleotides match TRBD2. The CDR3 runs to 14 residues. The junction had 8 bases not matched to a gene; V was cut back by 7 bases and J by 8 bases. Germline-derived CDR1 and CDR2 are SEHNR and FQNEAQ (reference sequence). The CDR3 loop is CASTSLAGGYEQFF. Here the CDR3 DNA reads TGTGCCAGCACATCCTTAGCGGGGGGTTATGAGCAGTTCTTC.

The J gene is TRBJ2-2, the V gene TRBV18; TRBD1 agrees at 10 bases. This CDR3 is built from 16 residues. J was trimmed by 6 bases and V by 0 bases; bases with no gene match: 4. The germline gives CDR1 KGHSH, CDR2 LQKENI. The CDR3 DNA reads as TGTGCCAGCTCACCACCACGAGACAGGGGGCCCGGGGAGCTGTTTTTT. This translates into CASSPPRDRGPGELFF.

This rearrangement joins TRBV30 to TRBJ2-7, with D possibly being TRBD2 (5 bases). Trimming took 5 bases from V and 2 from J, leaving 16 bases between them. Germline-derived CDR1 and CDR2 are GTSNPN and SVGIG (reference sequence). The CDR3 runs to 14 residues. The CDR3 protein is CAWQEGVAPYEQYF. CDR3 bases: TGTGCCTGGCAAGAGGGAGTGGCCCCCTACGAGCAGTACTTC.

V and J are TRBV19 and TRBJ1-1; the D gene is possibly TRBD1 (5 bases). Germline assignment: CDR1 LNHDA and CDR2 SQIVND (reference sequence). The CDR3 is made up of 13 amino acids. The germline V and J ends were trimmed by 6 bases and 7 bases, with 15 bases remaining between them. This CDR3 reads CASSRGVYGEAFF. The CDR3 DNA sequence: TGTGCCAGTAGCCGGGGCGTATATGGTGAAGCTTTCTTT.

The rearrangement joins TRBV7-7 to TRBJ2-1, with TRBD1 matching 9 bases. From germline, CDR1 is SSHAT and CDR2 FNYEAQ (reference sequence). V lost 5 bases, J lost 7 bases, and 12 bases stayed unmatched. The CDR3 is 16 residues long. CDR3 sequence: CASSPTGTGTLNEQFF. As DNA, the CDR3 is TGTGCCAGCAGCCCAACCGGGACAGGGACCTTGAATGAGCAGTTCTTC.

The V and J genes are TRBV27 and TRBJ1-6; 9 bases agree with TRBD1. The junction had 3 bases not matched to a gene; V was cut back by 6 bases and J by 9 bases. This CDR3 region has 13 residues. The germline CDR1 and CDR2 sequences are MNHEY and SMNVEV (reference sequence). The CDR3 is CASSWTGVSPLHF. CDR3 DNA sequence: TGTGCCAGCAGCTGGACAGGGGTTTCACCCCTCCACTTT.

This rearrangement joins TRBV27 to TRBJ2-1, with D possibly matching TRBD1 (7 bases). Trimming took off 5 bases at V and 4 bases at J, with 12 bases between the two ends. The CDR3 spans 14 residues. The germline V gene encodes CDR1 MNHEY and CDR2 SMNVEV (reference sequence). CDR3 protein: CASSARGAYNEQFF. CDR3 coding DNA: TGTGCCAGCAGTGCCAGGGGGGCGTACAATGAGCAGTTCTTC.

V and J are TRBV11-1 and TRBJ2-2, with a weak D call TRBD1 (6 bases). This CDR3 has 14 residues. Per the germline V gene, CDR1 is SGHAT and CDR2 is FQDESV (reference sequence). V shed 6 bases and J shed 3 bases, with 11 bases lying between them. The CDR3 loop reads CASSPGTHTGELFF. DNA of the CDR3: TGTGCCAGCAGTCCCGGGACACACACCGGGGAGCTGTTTTTT.

The J gene is TRBJ2-1, the V gene TRBV14; 7 bases align to TRBD1. The CDR3 totals 13 residues. V was pared by 0 bases and J by 14 bases, with 7 bases of the junction left unmatched. Germline V lookup: CDR1 SGHDN, CDR2 FVKESK. Here the CDR3 DNA reads TGTGCCAGCAGCCAAGACCAGACAGGGACCAAGTTCTTC. The encoded protein is CASSQDQTGTKFF.

The chain links TRBV9 to TRBJ2-1, with 7 bases lining up with TRBD2. This CDR3 is built from 16 residues. Germline CDR1 and CDR2: SGDLS and YYNGEE. V trimming: 3 bases; J trimming: 0 bases; junction bases outside the gene matches: 6. CDR3 residues: CASSARDYGSYNEQFF. CDR3 sequence (DNA): TGTGCCAGCAGCGCCCGGGACTACGGCTCCTACAATGAGCAGTTCTTC.

As for this clone: The same CDR3 is also encoded by other DNA sequences in this sample. This chain connects TRBV6-4 to TRBJ1-5, with TRBD1 matching 10 bases. With 4 bases clipped from V and 4 bases from J, the junction kept 7 bases outside the gene matches. Germline V lookup: CDR1 MRHNA, CDR2 SNTAGT. The CDR3 runs 16 residues. CDR3 bases: TGTGCCAGCAGTGCGCCTCGACAGGGGGCTAATCAGCCCCAGCATTTT. Encoded protein: CASSAPRQGANQPQHF.

The chain uses TRBV5-6 and TRBJ2-3, with 9 bases fitting TRBD1. The CDR3 contains 19 residues. J was trimmed by 0 bases and V by 1 base; bases with no gene match: 12. Germline V gives CDR1 SGHDT, CDR2 YYEEEE. CDR3 bases: TGTGCCAGCAGCTTGTACCGGGACAGGGAGGTTGCTAGCACAGATACGCAGTATTTT. This gives the protein CASSLYRDREVASTDTQYF.

This chain uses TRBV7-6 with TRBJ2-1, with 9 bases aligning to TRBD2. The CDR3 spans 15 residues. Germline V gene lookup returns CDR1 SGHVS and CDR2 FNYEAQ. Unmatched junction bases numbered 10, after V lost 7 bases and J lost 6 bases. In DNA, the CDR3 is TGTGCCAGCAACCCATTAGGCGGGGGGGTCAATGAGCAGTTCTTC. Its protein product is CASNPLGGGVNEQFF.

This sequence joins TRBV7-2 and TRBJ2-5; the D is unclear. The CDR3 spans 12 residues. V was cut by 8 bases and J by 5 bases, with 12 bases left in between. Looked up from germline, CDR1 is SGHTA and CDR2 is FQGNSA. The CDR3 coding sequence is TGTGCCAGCGGCCCGTCGCGGGAGACCCAGTACTTC. This gives the protein CASGPSRETQYF.

The V call is TRBV9, the J call TRBJ1-3, with D hard to call. CDR3 length: 14 amino acids. Germline V lookup: CDR1 SGDLS, CDR2 YYNGEE. Trimming removed 2 bases from V and 8 bases from J, with 14 bases in between. CDR3 sequence: CASSVWAGTDTIYF. In DNA form, the CDR3 reads TGTGCCAGCAGCGTGTGGGCGGGAACAGACACCATATATTTT.

V and J are TRBV30 and TRBJ2-3, with 8 bases identical to TRBD2. This CDR3 contains 15 residues. The V and J ends lost 3 bases and 0 bases, in that order; junction bases with no gene match: 5. Germline lookup yields CDR1 GTSNPN and CDR2 SVGIG (reference sequence). DNA for the CDR3: TGTGCCTGGAGGCGACTAGCGACTAGCACAGATACGCAGTATTTT. Protein: CAWRRLATSTDTQYF. Filled out from reference TRBV30 and TRBJ2-3, the complete variable domain reads SQTIHQWPATLVQPVGSPLSLECTVEGTSNPNLYWYRQAAGRGLQLLFYSVGIGQISSEVPQNLSASRPQDRQFILSSKKLLLSDSGFYLCAWRRLATSTDTQYFGPGTRLTVL.

In the case of this clone: At one boundary the junction diverges from the germline segment, which might be a read error. The chain uses TRBV2 and TRBJ2-5; a possible D gene is TRBD2 (6 bases). The J call may not be correct, given that the DNA end is closer to TRBJ2-7. Germline V CDR1 and CDR2: SNHLY, FYNNEI. The length of the CDR3 is 12 residues. The CDR3 sequence is CASTGDSHEQYF. Here the CDR3 DNA reads TGTGCGAGCACGGGGGATTCCCACGAGCAGTACTTC.

The rearrangement uses TRBV19 and TRBJ2-5; D uncertain. This CDR3 region has 11 residues. The V gene lost 8 bases and the J gene lost 7 bases, with 11 bases spanning the gap. Per germline, CDR1 LNHDA and CDR2 SQIVND (reference sequence). This chain's CDR3 is CASGTEVTQYF. The CDR3, as DNA: TGTGCCAGTGGTACTGAGGTGACCCAGTACTTC.

This clone showed up just once. The J gene is TRBJ1-2, the V gene TRBV25-1; D gene ambiguous. Trimming pared 3 bases from V and 11 bases from J, leaving 10 bases between. CDR1 MGHDK and CDR2 SYGVNS come from the germline V gene. CDR3 size: 11 residues. The CDR3 region has the DNA TGTGCCAGCAGTGAGGGGTGGGCTTACACCTTC. It is translated as CASSEGWAYTF.

Ten or more counts support this clone. The chain combines TRBV30 with TRBJ1-1, with 10 bases lining up with TRBD1. V dropped 0 bases and J dropped 7; count of bases not matched to a gene: 5. Looked up from germline, CDR1 is GTSNPN and CDR2 is SVGIG (reference sequence). CDR3 length: 14 residues. The CDR3 sequence is CAWSVGQGKFEAFF. DNA for the CDR3: TGTGCCTGGAGTGTGGGACAGGGGAAGTTTGAAGCTTTCTTT.

J is TRBJ2-5 and V is TRBV11-2, with D tentatively TRBD1 (5 bases). The germline gives CDR1 SGHAT, CDR2 FQNNGV. Trimming took 3 bases from V and 4 from J, leaving 9 bases between them. The CDR3 runs to 13 residues. The DNA for the CDR3 is TGTGCCAGCAGCTTCAGGGAAGGAGAGACCCAGTACTTC. This translates into CASSFREGETQYF.

The genes are TRBV15 and TRBJ2-7; TRBD2 matches 16 bases. Per germline, CDR1 LNHNV and CDR2 YYDKDF (reference sequence). The trim removed 3 bases at V and 2 bases at J, leaving 1 base unmatched. The CDR3 has 16 residues. The CDR3, as DNA: TGTGCCACCAGCAGGGGACTAGCGGGGGGGCCCTACGAGCAGTACTTC. It specifies CATSRGLAGGPYEQYF.

V and J are TRBV11-3 and TRBJ2-2; D gene unclear. Trimming cost V 5 bases and J 7 bases, with 14 bases left between them. The CDR3 covers 14 residues. Per germline, CDR1 SGHNT and CDR2 YENEEA. The chain's CDR3 is CASSQVAAHGELFF. DNA for the CDR3: TGTGCCAGCAGCCAAGTGGCGGCACACGGGGAGCTGTTTTTT.